These 6 T cell receptor beta chains were sequenced from one sample in a study of blood T cell repertoires in COVID-19. Sequenced by immunoSEQ multiplex PCR; TCRdb stores in-frame clones only, minus some. In the table there are roughly 190,000 clones, 75% to 90% of which are singletons. Sequencing was carried out using peripheral blood. The receptor set was obtained from a man in his fifties or sixties with acute or convalescent COVID-19.

This clone was seen only once. The chain has TRBV5-4 and TRBJ1-1, with a weak D call TRBD1 (5 bases). CDR3 length equals 16 residues. Trimming pared 0 bases from V and 0 bases from J, leaving 12 bases between. The germline gives CDR1 SGHNT, CDR2 YYREEE (reference sequence). The CDR3 DNA reads as TGTGCCAGCAGCTTGGCCGGCGCAGGGTTGAACACTGAAGCTTTCTTT. It yields the protein CASSLAGAGLNTEAFF.

The chain combines TRBV6-5 with TRBJ2-7; D might be TRBD1 (7 bases). CDR3 size: 14 residues. Germline V gene lookup returns CDR1 MNHEY and CDR2 SVGAGI. V lost 6 bases and J lost 2, with 14 bases in between. The CDR3 sequence: CASSRGRGAYEQYF. The CDR3 DNA is TGTGCCAGCAGCCGCGGCAGGGGGGCCTACGAGCAGTACTTC.

The chain links TRBV30 to TRBJ1-1; 7 nucleotides align to TRBD1. The V segment lost 2 bases and the J segment 5 bases; nucleotides outside the gene matches: 8. Per germline, CDR1 GTSNPN and CDR2 SVGIG (reference sequence). The CDR3 has 14 residues. The CDR3 nucleotides read TGTGCCTGGAGTTCAGGGGCCAGGGGGACTGAAGCTTTCTTT. Amino acid sequence: CAWSSGARGTEAFF.

The chain recombines TRBV9 with TRBJ1-2; D is perhaps TRBD1 (5 bases). The V gene's germline CDR1 is SGDLS and CDR2 YYNGEE. The CDR3 spans 16 residues. V was pared by 0 bases and J by 2 bases, with 14 bases between. CDR3 sequence: CASSVATQGENYGYTF. In DNA form, the CDR3 reads TGTGCCAGCAGCGTAGCTACGCAGGGCGAGAACTATGGCTACACCTTC.

The rearrangement uses TRBV11-2 and TRBJ1-4; possibly TRBD1 for D (6 bases). Germline CDR1 is SGHAT and CDR2 is FQNNGV. The germline V and J ends were trimmed by 1 base and 2 bases, with 8 bases remaining between them. The CDR3 loop spans 15 amino acids. CDR3 residues: CASSLGTVTNEKLFF. The DNA of the CDR3 is TGTGCCAGCAGCTTAGGGACAGTGACTAATGAAAAACTGTTTTTT. Full variable domain (missing parts from reference TRBV11-2 and TRBJ1-4): EAGVAQSPRYKIIEKRQSVAFWCNPISGHATLYWYQQILGQGPKLLIQFQNNGVVDDSQLPKDRFSAERLKGVDSTLKIQPAKLEDSAVYLCASSLGTVTNEKLFFGSGTQLSVL.

The rearrangement links TRBV18 to TRBJ1-2; the D gene is possibly TRBD1 (6 bases). Trimming took off 4 bases at V and 2 bases at J, with 17 bases between the two ends. Germline V gives CDR1 KGHSH, CDR2 LQKENI. CDR3 length equals 16 residues. The DNA for the CDR3 is TGTGCCAGCTCACAGACAGGCTCGCCCCTCAACTATGGCTACACCTTC. This codes for CASSQTGSPLNYGYTF.